These 6 T cell receptor beta chains were all obtained from the same sample, sequenced in a study of spatial heterogeneity in lung cancer. TCRdb re-derived calls from the 5' RACE reads in MiXCR, one entry per CDR3 protein. The sample carries about 2,500 distinct CDR3 sequences, 4% to 4.5% recorded once. Noted time point: sample taken at primary tumor resection. The input material, whole RNA from tumor, nontumor lung or frozen PBMC, was sequenced unsorted. Sample: normal lung tissue next to the tumor, taken at surgery. The receptors stem from a female donor with early-stage non-small cell lung cancer.

Worth noting for this clonotype: Found in a library prepared for alpha chains, this beta chain is an off-target read, and its abundance has little meaning. V gene TRBV5-1 combines with J gene TRBJ1-1; D gene uncertain. The germline V and J ends were trimmed by 0 bases and 1 base, with 7 bases remaining between them. This CDR3 comprises 14 residues. The germline CDR1 and CDR2 sequences are SGHRS and YFSETQ. The CDR3 DNA follows: TGCGCCAGCAGCTTGGTGGCGGCGAACACTGAAGCTTTCTTT. It codes for CASSLVAANTEAFF.

Within the sample, this clonotype is medium-sized. Since it is a stray read in a library aimed at alpha chains, this beta chain has a size that is not meaningful. CDR3 DNA: TGTGCCAGCAGCCAGGGATTAGAAAATGAGCAGTTCTTC. Protein product: CASSQGLENEQFF. The chain employs TRBV3-1 and TRBJ2-1, with D uncertain. The V end was cut by 3 bases, the J end by 7 bases, with 10 bases between. Germline CDR1 reads LGHDT; CDR2 reads YNNKEL (reference sequence). This CDR3 region has 13 residues.

Sample share makes this clonotype medium-sized. For a library built for alpha chains, this beta chain is a stray read; little rests on its size. This sequence joins TRBV7-6 and TRBJ1-1; 7 nucleotides line up with TRBD1. The germline CDR1 and CDR2 sequences are SGHVS and FNYEAQ. The CDR3 spans 17 residues. Trimming cost V 5 bases and J 5 bases; bases outside gene matches: 17. The CDR3 protein is CASSPRTGRVAMTEAFF. The CDR3 coding sequence is TGTGCCAGCAGCCCCCGGACAGGAAGGGTCGCGATGACTGAAGCTTTCTTT.

In this sample, this clonotype turned up many times. The library was designed around alpha chains, so this beta chain is a stray read whose abundance carries little weight. The rearrangement links TRBV30 to TRBJ1-4; D might be TRBD1 (5 bases). CDR1 and CDR2 from the germline V gene are GTSNPN and SVGIG (reference sequence). The CDR3 spans 13 residues. V shed 4 bases and J shed 4 bases, with 10 bases lying between them. CDR3 protein: CAWTGGYNEKLFF. The CDR3 nucleotides read TGTGCCTGGACGGGGGGATATAATGAAAAACTGTTTTTT.

By share, this clonotype counts as medium-sized. The library was designed around alpha chains, so this beta chain is a stray read whose abundance carries little weight. The rearrangement uses TRBV20-1 and TRBJ1-1; TRBD1 is a possible D gene (5 bases). The CDR3 length is 15 residues. The V and J ends lost 1 base and 1 base respectively, with 13 bases between them. Germline V gives CDR1 DFQATT, CDR2 SNEGSKA (reference sequence). CDR3 amino acids: CSARGYGATNTEAFF. The CDR3 bases are TGCAGTGCTAGAGGTTATGGGGCTACGAACACTGAAGCTTTCTTT.

By sample share, this clonotype is medium-sized (0.01 to 0.1%). Little can be read into the size of this beta chain, an off-target read in a library designed for alpha chains. The chain is built from TRBV29-1 and TRBJ2-5; tentatively, D is TRBD2 (6 bases). V was clipped by 7 bases and J by 7 bases, with 22 bases between them. The CDR3 runs 14 residues. Germline V gene lookup returns CDR1 SQVTM and CDR2 ANQGSEA. In DNA form, the CDR3 reads TGCAGCGCATCGGGACTCTCCGGCGGCGTGACCCAGTACTTC. Translation gives CSASGLSGGVTQYF.